This T cell receptor (beta chain) derives from a study of blood T cell repertoires in COVID-19. For the study at large: PBMCs, B-cell-depleted T cells, or T cells were the source of the cDNA or gDNA that made up the material.

To note about this clone: A junction end diverges from the germline sequence, so it may reflect a read error.

Enrolled through a virtual design, the participants were between roughly 18 and 89 years of age and came from 24 US areas. Researchers sorted participants into cohorts using their self-reported clinical history. Two negative PCRs, clearance, or symptom resolution characterized the recovered Cohort 3 donors. This CDR3 spans 16 amino acids. Germline CDR1 SGHTA, CDR2 FQGNSA. Here immunoSEQ multiplex PCR was the method, and the copy in TCRdb shows in-frame clones only, minus some. This table holds some 210,000 clones, 81% found once. The sample consisted of PBMCs or T cells enriched from blood (not recorded which). The source is a man between 40 and 49 years old who had recovered from COVID-19. The chain carries TRBV7-2 and TRBJ2-2; 13 bases align to TRBD2. CDR3 DNA sequence: TGTGCCAGCAGCTTCACCGGGACTAGCGGGATAGGGGAACTGTTTTTT. This sequence encodes CASSFTGTSGIGELFF.